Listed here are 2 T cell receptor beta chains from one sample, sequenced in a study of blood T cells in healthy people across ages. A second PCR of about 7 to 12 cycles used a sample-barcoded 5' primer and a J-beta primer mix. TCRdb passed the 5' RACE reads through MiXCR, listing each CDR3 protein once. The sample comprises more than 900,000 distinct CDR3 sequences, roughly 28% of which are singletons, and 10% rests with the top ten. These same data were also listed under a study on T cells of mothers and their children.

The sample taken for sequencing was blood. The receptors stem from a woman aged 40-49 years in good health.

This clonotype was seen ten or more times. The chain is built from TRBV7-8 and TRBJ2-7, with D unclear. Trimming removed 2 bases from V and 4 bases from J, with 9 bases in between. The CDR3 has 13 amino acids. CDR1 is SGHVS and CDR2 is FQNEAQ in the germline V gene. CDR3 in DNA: TGTGCCAGCAGCTTATCGCCGGATTACGAGCAGTACTTC. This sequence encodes CASSLSPDYEQYF.

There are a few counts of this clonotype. The CDR3 sequence is CASSQDSSGVRYYEQYF. The CDR3 DNA follows: TGTGCCAGCAGCCAAGACTCCTCAGGGGTGCGATACTACGAGCAGTACTTC. The genes are TRBV3-1 and TRBJ2-7, with a tentative D call TRBD1 (6 bases). V dropped 0 bases and J dropped 3 bases, with 18 bases sitting between them. From germline, CDR1 is LGHDT and CDR2 YNNKEL (reference sequence). The length of the CDR3 is 17 residues.